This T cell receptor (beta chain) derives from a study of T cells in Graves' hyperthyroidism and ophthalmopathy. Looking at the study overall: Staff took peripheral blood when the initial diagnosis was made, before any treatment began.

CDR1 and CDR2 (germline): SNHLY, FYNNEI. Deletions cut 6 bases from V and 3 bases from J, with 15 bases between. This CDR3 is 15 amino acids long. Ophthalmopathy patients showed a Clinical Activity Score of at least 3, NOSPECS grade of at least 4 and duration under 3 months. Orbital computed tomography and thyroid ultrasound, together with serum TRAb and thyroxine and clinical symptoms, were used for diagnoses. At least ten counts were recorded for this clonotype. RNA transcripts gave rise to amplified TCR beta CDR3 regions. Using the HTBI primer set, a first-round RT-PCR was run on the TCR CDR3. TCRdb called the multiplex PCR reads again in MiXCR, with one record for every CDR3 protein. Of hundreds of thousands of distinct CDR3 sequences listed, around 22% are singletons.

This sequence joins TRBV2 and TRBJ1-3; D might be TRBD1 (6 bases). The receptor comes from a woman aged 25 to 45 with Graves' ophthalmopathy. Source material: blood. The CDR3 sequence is CASSYRVVFGNTIYF. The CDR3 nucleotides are TGTGCCAGCAGCTACAGGGTAGTCTTTGGAAACACCATATATTTT.